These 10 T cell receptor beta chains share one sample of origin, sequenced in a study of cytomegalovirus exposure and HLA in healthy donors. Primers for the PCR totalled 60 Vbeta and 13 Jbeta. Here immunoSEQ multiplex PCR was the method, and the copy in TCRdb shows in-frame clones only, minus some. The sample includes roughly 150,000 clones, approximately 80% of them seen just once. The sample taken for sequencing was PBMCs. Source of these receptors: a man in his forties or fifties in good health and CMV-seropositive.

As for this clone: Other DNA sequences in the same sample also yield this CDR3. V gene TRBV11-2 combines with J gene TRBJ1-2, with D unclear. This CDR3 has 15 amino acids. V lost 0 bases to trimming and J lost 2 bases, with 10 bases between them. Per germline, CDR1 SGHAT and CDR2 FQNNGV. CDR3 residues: CASSLDGRANYGYTF. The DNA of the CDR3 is TGTGCCAGCAGCTTAGATGGGCGAGCCAACTATGGCTACACCTTC.

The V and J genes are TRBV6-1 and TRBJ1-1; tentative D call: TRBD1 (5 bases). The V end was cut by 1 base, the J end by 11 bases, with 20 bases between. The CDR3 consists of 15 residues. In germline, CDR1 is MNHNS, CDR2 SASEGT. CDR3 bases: TGTGCCAGCAGTGAAGACGACAGCGCGCTTTTAAGCGCTTTCTTT. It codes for CASSEDDSALLSAFF.

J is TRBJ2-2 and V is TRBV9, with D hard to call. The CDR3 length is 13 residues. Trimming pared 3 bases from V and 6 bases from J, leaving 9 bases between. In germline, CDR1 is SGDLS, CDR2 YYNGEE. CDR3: CASSASPAGELFF. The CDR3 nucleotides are TGTGCCAGCAGCGCGTCCCCCGCCGGGGAGCTGTTTTTT.

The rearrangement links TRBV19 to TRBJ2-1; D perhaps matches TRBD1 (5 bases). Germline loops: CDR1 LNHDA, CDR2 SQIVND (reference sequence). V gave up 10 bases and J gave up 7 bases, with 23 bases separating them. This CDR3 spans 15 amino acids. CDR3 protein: CATKNWAGRRNEQFF. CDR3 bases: TGTGCCACCAAGAACTGGGCAGGGCGTCGGAATGAGCAGTTCTTC.

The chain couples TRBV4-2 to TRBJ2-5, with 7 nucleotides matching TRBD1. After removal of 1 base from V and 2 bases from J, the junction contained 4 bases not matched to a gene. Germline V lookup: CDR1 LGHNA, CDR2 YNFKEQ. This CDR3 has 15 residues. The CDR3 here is CASSQGGQTQETQYF. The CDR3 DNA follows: TGTGCCAGCAGCCAAGGGGGACAGACACAAGAGACCCAGTACTTC.

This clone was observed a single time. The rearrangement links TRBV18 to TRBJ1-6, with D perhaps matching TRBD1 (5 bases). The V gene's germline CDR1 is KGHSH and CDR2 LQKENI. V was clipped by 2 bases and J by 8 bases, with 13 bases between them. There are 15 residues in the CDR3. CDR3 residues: CASSPGREGYSPLHF. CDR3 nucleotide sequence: TGTGCCAGCTCACCAGGCAGGGAAGGGTATTCACCCCTCCACTTT.

CDR3 bases: TGTGCCAGCAGAAGTGGAGCGAACACCGGGGAGCTGTTTTTT. Protein: CASRSGANTGELFF. V and J are TRBV6-1 and TRBJ2-2; no definite D call. The germline V and J ends were trimmed by 6 bases and 0 bases, with 8 bases remaining between them. The CDR3 spans 14 residues. Germline CDR1 and CDR2: MNHNS and SASEGT.

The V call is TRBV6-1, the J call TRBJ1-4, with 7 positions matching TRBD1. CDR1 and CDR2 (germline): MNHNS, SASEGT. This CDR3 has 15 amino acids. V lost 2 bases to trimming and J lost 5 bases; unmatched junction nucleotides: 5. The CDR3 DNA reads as TGTGCCAGCAGTGAAATGACAGGGCGGAATGAAAAACTGTTTTTT. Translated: CASSEMTGRNEKLFF.

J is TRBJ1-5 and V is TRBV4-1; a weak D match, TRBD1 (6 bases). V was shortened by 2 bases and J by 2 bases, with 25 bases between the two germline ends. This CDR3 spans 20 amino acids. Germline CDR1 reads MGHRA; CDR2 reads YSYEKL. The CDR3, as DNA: TGCGCCAGCAGCCAACGACTTCCGGGACAATGGGGCTTAGGCAATCAGCCCCAGCATTTT. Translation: CASSQRLPGQWGLGNQPQHF.

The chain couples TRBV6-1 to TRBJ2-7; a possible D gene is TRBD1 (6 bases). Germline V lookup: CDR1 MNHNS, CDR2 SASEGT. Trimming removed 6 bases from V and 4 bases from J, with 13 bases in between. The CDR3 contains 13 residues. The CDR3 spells CASSWTARYEQYF. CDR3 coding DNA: TGTGCCAGCAGCTGGACAGCGCGATACGAGCAGTACTTC.